The text below deals with one T cell receptor beta chain. These data come from a study of beta chain features in type 1 diabetes. Expressed TCRB transcripts were sequenced because the entire RNA isolate underwent reverse transcription. The method was immunoSEQ multiplex PCR; TCRdb's version includes in-frame clones alone and lacks a portion of them. The sample lists 37,000 or so clones; about half were seen once. Purity (above 98%) was reached by all sorted populations. The TCR comes from a young woman in good health. The specimen was central memory CD4+ T cells from blood.

For the CDR3, the DNA is TGTGCCAGTACCCTCACAGGGGGCAATTCACCCCTCCACTTT. This codes for CASTLTGGNSPLHF. The chain recombines TRBV19 with TRBJ1-6; 9 positions agree with TRBD1. The CDR3 spans 14 residues. CDR1 is LNHDA and CDR2 is SQIVND in the germline V gene (reference sequence). The J segment lost 7 bases and the V segment lost 7 bases, leaving 5 bases of the junction unmatched.